The 9 T cell receptor beta chains listed next were all sequenced from one sample in a study of blood T cell repertoires in COVID-19. Clones were read by immunoSEQ multiplex PCR, and TCRdb kept only the in-frame ones, dropping some. Seen here are approximately 75,000 clones, 75% to 90% observed once, and the top ten hold about 6.5%. The source material was peripheral blood. These receptors all come from a man of 80 years or more with COVID-19, enrolled during active disease.

V gene TRBV7-3 combines with J gene TRBJ2-3; 8 bases agree with TRBD2. The CDR3 has 15 amino acids. Germline CDR1 and CDR2: SGHTA and FQGTGA. J lost 5 bases, V lost 1 base, and 5 bases had no gene match. CDR3 coding DNA: TGTGCCAGCAGCTTAAATAGCGGGGTGGGAGATACGCAGTATTTT. Encoded protein: CASSLNSGVGDTQYF.

CDR3 DNA sequence: TGTGCCAGCAGCTTGGGACAACTCAATAATTCACCCCTCCACTTT. As protein: CASSLGQLNNSPLHF. This chain links TRBV5-5 with TRBJ1-6; unclear D gene. Trimming removed 0 bases from V and 5 bases from J, with 9 bases in between. CDR1 and CDR2 (germline): SGHKS, YYEKEE (reference sequence). CDR3 length: 15 residues. Full variable domain (rest looked up from reference TRBV5-5 and TRBJ1-6): DAGVTQSPTHLIKTRGQQVTLRCSPISGHKSVSWYQQVLGQGPQFIFQYYEKEERGRGNFPDRFSARQFPNYSSELNVNALLLGDSALYLCASSLGQLNNSPLHFGNGTRLTVT.

The V gene is TRBV18, the J gene TRBJ2-7; D remains ambiguous. This CDR3 contains 14 residues. The germline V and J ends were trimmed by 3 bases and 1 base, with 10 bases remaining between them. CDR1 is KGHSH and CDR2 is LQKENI in the germline V gene. Here the CDR3 reads CASSPLQESYEQYF. The CDR3 bases are TGTGCCAGCTCACCTCTGCAAGAGTCCTACGAGCAGTACTTC.

This chain uses TRBV27 with TRBJ1-1; TRBD1 agrees at 7 bases. In germline, CDR1 is MNHEY, CDR2 SMNVEV (reference sequence). This CDR3 region has 17 residues. Trimming took 3 bases from V and 1 from J; bases not matched to a gene: 11. DNA for the CDR3: TGTGCCAGCAGTTTTAAGGGGGCGCAAAGTTGGAACACTGAAGCTTTCTTT. Translation: CASSFKGAQSWNTEAFF.

The V call is TRBV18, the J call TRBJ1-4; D gene uncertain. Per the germline V gene, CDR1 is KGHSH and CDR2 is LQKENI. The CDR3 has 16 residues. Trimming removed 3 bases from V and 0 bases from J, with 11 bases in between. As DNA, the CDR3 is TGTGCCAGCTCACCCCGTTACGGGACAACTAATGAAAAACTGTTTTTT. Its protein product is CASSPRYGTTNEKLFF.

V gene TRBV5-5 combines with J gene TRBJ2-2; D gene unclear. There are 16 residues in the CDR3. From germline, CDR1 is SGHKS and CDR2 YYEKEE (reference sequence). The ends were cut back, 0 bases at V and 0 bases at J, with 9 bases in the middle. CDR3 in DNA: TGTGCCAGCAGCTTGGTCTCAGCGTCGAACACCGGGGAGCTGTTTTTT. This translates into CASSLVSASNTGELFF. The full variable domain, its missing parts supplied by reference TRBV5-5 and TRBJ2-2, is DAGVTQSPTHLIKTRGQQVTLRCSPISGHKSVSWYQQVLGQGPQFIFQYYEKEERGRGNFPDRFSARQFPNYSSELNVNALLLGDSALYLCASSLVSASNTGELFFGEGSRLTVL.

The chain links TRBV29-1 to TRBJ1-5; tentatively, D is TRBD1 (5 bases). The germline V and J ends were trimmed by 6 bases and 3 bases, with 12 bases remaining between them. The CDR3 sequence is 13 residues long. Germline values: CDR1 SQVTM, CDR2 ANQGSEA. In DNA, the CDR3 is TGCAGCGTAATGGGGGGGAACAATCAGCCCCAGCATTTT. Translated: CSVMGGNNQPQHF.

The chain couples TRBV19 to TRBJ1-1, with D possibly TRBD1 on 6 matching bases. CDR3 size: 13 residues. Trimming shortened V by 0 bases and J by 5 bases, and 7 bases separated the two germline ends. The germline gives CDR1 LNHDA, CDR2 SQIVND (reference sequence). For the CDR3, the DNA is TGTGCCAGTAGTATAGAGGACAGAACTGAAGCTTTCTTT. Amino acid sequence: CASSIEDRTEAFF.

This clone has more than one count but fewer than ten. This chain connects TRBV28 to TRBJ1-4; 9 nucleotides line up with TRBD1. The germline V gene has CDR1 MDHEN and CDR2 SYDVKM. The CDR3 has 15 amino acids. V shed 4 bases, J shed 2 bases, and the junction held 2 bases outside the gene matches. The CDR3 here is CASSWDRATNEKLFF. CDR3 DNA sequence: TGTGCCAGCAGTTGGGACAGGGCCACTAATGAAAAACTGTTTTTT.